These 13 T cell receptor beta chains were sequenced from one sample in a study of blood T cell repertoires in COVID-19. Produced via immunoSEQ multiplex PCR; TCRdb's table is partial and in-frame only. This repertoire shows hundreds of thousands of clones, 70% to 90% found once; its top ten account for just over 8%. Sequenced material: PBMCs or T cells enriched from blood (not recorded which). These receptors came from a woman aged 60-75 years who had recovered from COVID-19.

The chain joins TRBV6-5 to TRBJ1-3; TRBD1 might be the D (5 bases). The CDR3 extends over 13 amino acids. Germline CDR1 is MNHEY and CDR2 is SVGAGI. V was clipped by 5 bases and J by 4 bases, with 9 bases between them. The CDR3 sequence is CASSRGAGNTIYF. CDR3 coding DNA: TGTGCCAGCAGTCGTGGGGCGGGAAACACCATATATTTT.

The V and J genes are TRBV24-1 and TRBJ1-5; possibly TRBD1 for D (5 bases). Germline CDR1 is KGHDR and CDR2 is SFDVKD. The CDR3 runs to 17 residues. V lost 5 bases and J 2 bases, leaving 18 bases between the germline ends. CDR3 nucleotide sequence: TGTGCCACCAGTGCTAGACAAGGAGGGGTGGGCAATCAGCCCCAGCATTTT. It specifies CATSARQGGVGNQPQHF.

This sequence joins TRBV3-1 (or the pseudogene TRBV3-2) and TRBJ1-2; 8 bases match TRBD1. In germline, CDR1 is LGHDT, CDR2 YNNKEL (reference sequence). J lost 2 bases, V lost 2 bases, and 4 bases had no gene match. This CDR3 spans 15 amino acids. CDR3 in amino acids: CASSQRGQGNYGYTF. Here the CDR3 DNA reads TGTGCCAGCAGCCAACGCGGACAGGGCAACTATGGCTACACCTTC.

The genes are TRBV10-1 and TRBJ2-7; 9 nucleotides align to TRBD1. CDR1 and CDR2 from the germline V gene are WNHNN and SYGVQD (reference sequence). The CDR3 contains 16 residues. The J segment lost 0 bases and the V segment lost 4 bases, leaving 7 bases of the junction unmatched. DNA of the CDR3: TGCGCCAGCAGTGGAGGGACAGGGTCTCTCTCCTACGAGCAGTACTTC. Translated: CASSGGTGSLSYEQYF.

The chain recombines TRBV29-1 with TRBJ2-2; a possible D gene is TRBD1 (6 bases). V lost 3 bases and J 3 bases, leaving 11 bases between the germline ends. Germline values: CDR1 SQVTM, CDR2 ANQGSEA. The length of the CDR3 is 14 residues. The CDR3 bases are TGCAGCGTTGACAGGGGTATGGACACCGGGGAGCTGTTTTTT. This encodes CSVDRGMDTGELFF.

The V and J genes are TRBV9 and TRBJ2-1, with D perhaps assigned TRBD1 or TRBD2 (9 bases each). Germline CDR1 SGDLS, CDR2 YYNGEE. There are 23 residues in the CDR3. Trimming shortened V by 4 bases and J by 2 bases, and 37 bases separated the two germline ends. The CDR3 nucleotides are TGTGCCAGCAGCTCCCCCGGGACAGGGAGAGTAGCGGGGGCCGACTTAACCTACAATGAGCAGTTCTTC. It yields the protein CASSSPGTGRVAGADLTYNEQFF.

V gene TRBV6-5 combines with J gene TRBJ1-3; no clear D gene. V lost 3 bases, J lost 9 bases, and 15 bases lay in between. Germline V gives CDR1 MNHEY, CDR2 SVGAGI. The CDR3 sequence is 14 residues long. CDR3 DNA sequence: TGTGCCAGCAGTTATTCCCGGGAGAGCGTCACCATATATTTT. Its protein product is CASSYSRESVTIYF.

The rearrangement joins TRBV29-1 to TRBJ2-1, with 11 bases that match TRBD2. V lost 3 bases, J lost 4 bases, and 20 bases stayed unmatched. There are 20 residues in the CDR3. Germline V CDR1 and CDR2: SQVTM, ANQGSEA. The CDR3 loop is CSVDLTSGGFQGLMYNEQFF. In DNA form, the CDR3 reads TGCAGCGTTGATTTAACTAGCGGGGGTTTTCAGGGGCTGATGTACAATGAGCAGTTCTTC.

The chain carries TRBV7-9 and TRBJ2-3; tentative D call: TRBD1 (6 bases). Deletions cut 2 bases from V and 5 bases from J, with 14 bases between. Germline loops: CDR1 SEHNR, CDR2 FQNEAQ (reference sequence). There are 15 residues in the CDR3. CDR3 sequence: CASSLIQGQGDTQYF. As DNA, the CDR3 is TGTGCCAGCAGCTTAATCCAGGGACAAGGAGATACGCAGTATTTT.

This chain uses TRBV10-3 with TRBJ2-5; 12 bases line up with TRBD2. Germline V gene data show CDR1 as ENHRY and CDR2 as SYGVKD. The CDR3 runs to 16 residues. The V gene end was trimmed by 4 bases and the J gene end by 5 bases; junction bases not matched to a gene: 8. CDR3 in amino acids: CAISGLAGGPVETQYF. DNA for the CDR3: TGTGCCATCAGTGGCCTAGCGGGGGGGCCAGTGGAGACCCAGTACTTC.

V is TRBV4-1 and J is TRBJ1-3; no firm D call. V was trimmed by 0 bases and J by 4 bases, leaving 4 bases between them. The CDR3 is made up of 13 amino acids. CDR1 is MGHRA and CDR2 is YSYEKL in the germline V gene. In DNA, the CDR3 is TGCGCCAGCAGCCAAGAACAGGGAAACACCATATATTTT. Protein sequence: CASSQEQGNTIYF.

The V call is TRBV10-1, the J call TRBJ1-2, with 10 bases that match TRBD1. The V and J ends lost 2 bases and 4 bases, in that order; junction bases with no gene match: 4. Germline V CDR1 and CDR2: WNHNN, SYGVQD (reference sequence). CDR3 length: 15 amino acids. The CDR3, as DNA: TGCGCCAGCAGTGAGCCGACAGGGGGCTTCTATGGCTACACCTTC. Translating it yields CASSEPTGGFYGYTF.

This clone was observed a handful of times. The rearrangement joins TRBV11-3 to TRBJ1-1, with 7 bases fitting TRBD1. This CDR3 contains 15 residues. V lost 3 bases, J lost 4 bases, and 8 bases stayed unmatched. CDR1 SGHNT and CDR2 YENEEA come from the germline V gene. For the CDR3, the DNA is TGTGCCAGCAGCTTCCCTACAGGGGCGGCCACTGAAGCTTTCTTT. Its translation is CASSFPTGAATEAFF.